This T cell receptor beta chain was sequenced in a study of identical twins. TCRdb used MiXCR to reprocess the 5' RACE reads, holding one entry per CDR3 protein. The sample carries about 1.7 million distinct CDR3 sequences, less than 35% recorded once. Germline CDR1 is SNHLY and CDR2 is FYNNEI. This CDR3 has 15 residues. This TCR came from a newborn girl in good health. The sequenced sample was cord blood. J is TRBJ2-1 and V is TRBV2; 8 bases match TRBD2. The J call may be wrong; the DNA end is better matched by TRBJ2-7. The CDR3 DNA sequence: TGTGCCAGCAGTGATAGCGGGACTAATTACAATGAGCAGTACTTC. Translation: CASSDSGTNYNEQYF.